Following are 22 T cell receptor beta chains from one sample sequenced in a study of vaccination and CD4 T cells after COVID-19. Treatment: roughly 10-day PBMC culture with coronavirus spike peptide pools or control peptides (ViraFEST assay). Researchers used the Oncomine TCR Beta short-read assay to sequence DNA from cultured CD4+ T cells. From the PCR reads, TCRdb called clonotypes with MiXCR, one entry per CDR3 protein. The sample lists about 9,300 distinct CDR3 sequences; about half were seen once. Which antigens these TCRs recognize remains unknown. Material: CD4+ T cells from blood, cultured in vitro. These receptors were collected from a human donor who had recovered from COVID-19.

This chain joins TRBV7-6 and TRBJ2-2; D unresolved. V was trimmed by 1 base and J by 7 bases, leaving 4 bases between them. The germline V gene has CDR1 SGHVS and CDR2 FNYEAQ. CDR3 size: 12 residues. CDR3 DNA: TGTGCCAGCAGCTTAGTTGTCGGGGAGCTGTTTTTT. As protein: CASSLVVGELFF.

By frequency in the sample, this clonotype is large (0.1 to 1%). J is TRBJ1-6 and V is TRBV20-1; weak D call: TRBD1 (6 bases). This CDR3 is built from 17 residues. Deletions cut 3 bases from V and 0 bases from J, with 15 bases between. Looked up from germline, CDR1 is DFQATT and CDR2 is SNEGSKA (reference sequence). The DNA for the CDR3 is TGCAGTGCTAGGGATAGGACAGAAAGCTCCTATAATTCACCCCTCCACTTT. Translation: CSARDRTESSYNSPLHF.

By frequency in the sample, this clonotype is large (0.1 to 1%). The chain recombines TRBV30 with TRBJ2-3, with TRBD1 matching over 7 bases. V lost 7 bases, J lost 1 base, and 8 bases stayed unmatched. Germline lookup yields CDR1 GTSNPN and CDR2 SVGIG (reference sequence). This CDR3 is 14 amino acids long. The CDR3 DNA follows: TGTGCCTCCCCGGGACAGTCGGGCACAGATACGCAGTATTTT. Amino acid sequence: CASPGQSGTDTQYF.

The table lists this clonotype with a few counts. CDR3 sequence (DNA): TGCAGCACCACAGGGGGAGGGACTGAAGCTTTCTTT. This gives the protein CSTTGGGTEAFF. This chain joins TRBV20-1 and TRBJ1-1; 8 bases are a match to TRBD1. Germline-derived CDR1 and CDR2 are DFQATT and SNEGSKA (reference sequence). There are 12 residues in the CDR3.

The rearrangement joins TRBV12-5 to TRBJ2-3; D unclear. The germline V gene has CDR1 LGHNT and CDR2 FRNRAP. The CDR3 spans 15 residues. V lost 6 bases, J lost 7 bases, and 20 bases lay in between. The CDR3 region has the DNA TGTGCTAGTGGCCCGACACCCCCCCTACCATATACGCAGTATTTT. Protein product: CASGPTPPLPYTQYF.

Here the CDR3 reads CASSLAFRTGGLDTQYF. The CDR3 DNA sequence: TGTGCCAGCAGCTTAGCTTTCCGGACAGGGGGCCTAGATACGCAGTATTTT. The rearrangement joins TRBV7-9 to TRBJ2-3, with 11 bases matching TRBD1. J lost 5 bases, V lost 0 bases, and 7 bases had no gene match. The CDR3 runs 17 residues. The germline V gene encodes CDR1 SEHNR and CDR2 FQNEAQ (reference sequence).

By proportion, this clonotype is medium-sized. The rearrangement links TRBV2 to TRBJ2-3; either TRBD1 or TRBD2 may supply D (6 bases each). Germline V gene data show CDR1 as SNHLY and CDR2 as FYNNEI. The CDR3 runs 15 residues. V was cut by 6 bases and J by 4 bases, with 17 bases left in between. CDR3 sequence: CASSGGPSEADTQYF. The CDR3 DNA reads TGTGCCAGCAGCGGGGGCCCTTCGGAGGCAGATACGCAGTATTTT.

V is TRBV6-5 and J is TRBJ2-5, with D maybe TRBD1 (6 bases). This CDR3 region has 13 residues. Trimming took off 2 bases at V and 5 bases at J, with 9 bases between the two ends. Germline-derived CDR1 and CDR2 are MNHEY and SVGAGI. Written as DNA, the CDR3 is TGTGCCAGCAGTTACACCCAGGGGGAGACCCAGTACTTC. Residues: CASSYTQGETQYF.

This clonotype was detected a few times. DNA of the CDR3: TGCAGTGCCCAGACAGGGGCGGGGAGCAAAAACATTCAGTACTTC. Its protein is CSAQTGAGSKNIQYF. The chain is built from TRBV20-1 and TRBJ2-4, with 8 bases that match TRBD1. This CDR3 has 15 residues. V gave up 6 bases and J gave up 3 bases; unmatched junction bases: 10. From germline, CDR1 is DFQATT and CDR2 SNEGSKA (reference sequence).

This chain joins TRBV7-9 and TRBJ2-7; the D gene is possibly TRBD1 (5 bases). Between the trimmed V and J ends, which lost 6 bases and 2 bases, there was a span of 17 bases. The CDR3 is 15 residues long. Germline V gene lookup returns CDR1 SEHNR and CDR2 FQNEAQ (reference sequence). This CDR3 is CASSQGDQGAYEQYF. CDR3 DNA sequence: TGTGCCAGCAGTCAAGGAGACCAAGGGGCCTACGAGCAGTACTTC.

J is TRBJ1-1 and V is TRBV6-1; a weak D match, TRBD1 (5 bases). CDR1 MNHNS and CDR2 SASEGT come from the germline V gene. V was clipped by 4 bases and J by 2 bases, with 11 bases between them. CDR3 length: 14 amino acids. DNA for the CDR3: TGTGCCAGCAGTGTAAGGGGACGAAACACTGAAGCTTTCTTT. It encodes CASSVRGRNTEAFF.

The CDR3 DNA reads TGTGCCAGTAGTACCCGGACTAGCGGGAGGGGGTACGAGCAGTACTTC. Protein: CASSTRTSGRGYEQYF. The J gene is TRBJ2-7, the V gene TRBV19, with 15 nucleotides matching TRBD2. Germline CDR1 reads LNHDA; CDR2 reads SQIVND (reference sequence). The CDR3 runs 16 residues. Trimming removed 4 bases from V and 4 bases from J; junction bases left unmatched: 5.

This chain uses TRBV6-1 with TRBJ2-7; 7 bases match TRBD2. The germline V gene encodes CDR1 MNHNS and CDR2 SASEGT. With 6 bases clipped from V and 2 bases from J, the junction kept 4 bases outside the gene matches. CDR3 length: 13 amino acids. CDR3 DNA: TGTGCCAGCAGGAGCGGGACTACCTACGAGCAGTACTTC. It is translated as CASRSGTTYEQYF.

This chain joins TRBV4-1 and TRBJ1-1; D possibly corresponds to TRBD1 (6 bases). There are 15 residues in the CDR3. Germline V CDR1 and CDR2: MGHRA, YSYEKL. V was clipped by 1 base and J by 0 bases, with 9 bases between them. The chain's CDR3 is CASSQVGGMNTEAFF. The CDR3 nucleotides read TGCGCCAGCAGCCAAGTTGGGGGCATGAACACTGAAGCTTTCTTT.

This sequence joins TRBV28 and TRBJ2-2; D unresolved. The germline V and J ends were trimmed by 5 bases and 7 bases, with 14 bases remaining between them. CDR1 is MDHEN, CDR2 SYDVKM, per germline. The CDR3 contains 14 residues. CDR3 in DNA: TGTGCCAGCAGTCTAGGCCGAGGTCACGGGGAGCTGTTTTTT. Translating gives CASSLGRGHGELFF. Complete variable domain (other parts from reference TRBV28 and TRBJ2-2): DVKVTQSSRYLVKRTGEKVFLECVQDMDHENMFWYRQDPGLGLRLIYFSYDVKMKEKGDIPEGYSVSREKKERFSLILESASTNQTSMYLCASSLGRGHGELFFGEGSRLTVL.

The chain employs TRBV11-1 and TRBJ1-2, with TRBD1 matching over 7 bases. V shed 4 bases, J shed 4 bases, and the junction held 6 bases outside the gene matches. CDR3 size: 14 residues. The germline gives CDR1 SGHAT, CDR2 FQDESV (reference sequence). Here the CDR3 DNA reads TGTGCCAGCAGCTCCCGACAGGGCGGCTATGGCTACACCTTC. Translation gives CASSSRQGGYGYTF.

V usage is TRBV11-3 and J usage is TRBJ2-1; tentatively, D is TRBD1 or TRBD2 (5 bases each). From germline, CDR1 is SGHNT and CDR2 YENEEA. This CDR3 region has 14 residues. V lost 5 bases, J lost 9 bases, and 17 bases lay in between. Written as DNA, the CDR3 is TGTGCCAGCAGCGAGGGACCTCCTCGCCGTGAGCAGTTCTTC. Its protein is CASSEGPPRREQFF.

This clonotype was seen more than once but under ten times. CDR3 loop: CASSTIGLAGDTQYF. The CDR3 nucleotides read TGTGCCAGCAGCACGATAGGACTAGCGGGAGATACGCAGTATTTT. The chain links TRBV7-9 to TRBJ2-3, with TRBD2 identical over 11 bases. V trimming: 5 bases; J trimming: 5 bases; junction bases outside the gene matches: 6. The CDR3 has 15 residues. Germline assignment: CDR1 SEHNR and CDR2 FQNEAQ (reference sequence).

This chain links TRBV28 with TRBJ1-6, with TRBD1 identical over 10 bases. V shed 5 bases and J 7 bases; nucleotides not matched to a gene: 5. CDR3 length: 15 amino acids. Per the germline V gene, CDR1 is MDHEN and CDR2 is SYDVKM. The CDR3 reads CASSADRGPNSPLHF. Written as DNA, the CDR3 is TGTGCCAGCAGTGCCGACAGGGGGCCGAATTCACCCCTCCACTTT.

The chain links TRBV12-5 to TRBJ2-3, with TRBD2 identical over 13 bases. V was clipped by 7 bases and J by 7 bases; unmatched bases: 11. Germline CDR1 reads LGHNT; CDR2 reads FRNRAP. The CDR3 is 16 amino acids. The CDR3 coding sequence is TGTGCTAGTGTACCCCCCCCCGGGACTAGCGGGAATACGCAGTATTTT. Translating gives CASVPPPGTSGNTQYF.

This clonotype was counted once. This chain joins TRBV7-9 and TRBJ2-7, with 7 bases fitting TRBD1. The CDR3 is 13 amino acids. V lost 2 bases to trimming and J lost 3 bases; unmatched junction nucleotides: 1. Germline V lookup: CDR1 SEHNR, CDR2 FQNEAQ (reference sequence). As DNA, the CDR3 is TGTGCCAGCAGCTTATGGACAGGCTACGAGCAGTACTTC. This gives the protein CASSLWTGYEQYF.

This clonotype came up once. This rearrangement joins TRBV24-1 to TRBJ2-1; weak D call: TRBD2 (6 bases). Trimming shortened V by 2 bases and J by 0 bases, and 10 bases separated the two germline ends. Germline assignment: CDR1 KGHDR and CDR2 SFDVKD. This CDR3 region has 16 residues. The CDR3 coding sequence is TGTGCCACCAGTGATTCCCTAGCGACCTCCTACAATGAGCAGTTCTTC. This sequence encodes CATSDSLATSYNEQFF.